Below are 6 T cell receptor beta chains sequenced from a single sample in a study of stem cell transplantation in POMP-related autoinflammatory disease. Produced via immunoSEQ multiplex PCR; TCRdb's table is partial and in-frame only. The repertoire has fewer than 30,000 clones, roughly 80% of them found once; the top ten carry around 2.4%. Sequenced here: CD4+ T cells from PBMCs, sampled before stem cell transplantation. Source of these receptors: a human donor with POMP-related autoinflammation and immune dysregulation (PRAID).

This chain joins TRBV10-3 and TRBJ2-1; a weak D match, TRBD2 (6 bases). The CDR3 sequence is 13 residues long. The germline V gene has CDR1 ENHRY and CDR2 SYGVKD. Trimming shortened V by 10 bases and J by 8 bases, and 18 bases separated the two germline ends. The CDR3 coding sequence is TGTGCCACCCACCGGGACTTGGGCGATGAGCAGTTCTTC. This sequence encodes CATHRDLGDEQFF.

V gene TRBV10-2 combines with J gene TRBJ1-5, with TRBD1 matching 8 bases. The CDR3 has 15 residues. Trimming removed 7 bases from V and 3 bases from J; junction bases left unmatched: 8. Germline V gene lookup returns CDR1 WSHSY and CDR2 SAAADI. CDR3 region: CASTKDRAFNQPQHF. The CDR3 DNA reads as TGCGCCAGCACCAAGGACAGGGCGTTCAATCAGCCCCAGCATTTT.

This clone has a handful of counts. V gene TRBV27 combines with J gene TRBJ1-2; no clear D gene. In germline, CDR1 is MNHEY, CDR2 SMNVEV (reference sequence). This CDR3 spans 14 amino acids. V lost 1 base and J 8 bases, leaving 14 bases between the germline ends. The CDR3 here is CASSLLGPGSGYTF. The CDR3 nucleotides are TGTGCCAGCAGTTTATTGGGTCCTGGGAGCGGCTACACCTTC.

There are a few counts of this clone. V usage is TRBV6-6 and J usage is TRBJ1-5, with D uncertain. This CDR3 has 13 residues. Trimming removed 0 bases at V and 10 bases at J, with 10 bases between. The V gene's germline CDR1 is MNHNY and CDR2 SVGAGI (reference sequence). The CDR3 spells CASSYSGPTPQHF. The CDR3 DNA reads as TGTGCCAGCAGTTACTCGGGTCCGACACCCCAGCATTTT.

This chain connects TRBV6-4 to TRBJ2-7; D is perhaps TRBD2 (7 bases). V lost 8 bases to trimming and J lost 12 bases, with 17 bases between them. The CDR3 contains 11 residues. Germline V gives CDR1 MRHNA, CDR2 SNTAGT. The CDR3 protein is CASPGGRTGYF. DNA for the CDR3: TGTGCCAGCCCCGGGGGGCGGACCGGGTACTTC.

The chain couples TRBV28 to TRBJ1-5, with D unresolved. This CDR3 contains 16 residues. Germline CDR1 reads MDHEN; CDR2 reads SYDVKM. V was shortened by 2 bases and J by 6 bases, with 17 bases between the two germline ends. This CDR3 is CASSLGGKGSVQPQHF. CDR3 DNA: TGTGCCAGCAGTTTAGGAGGGAAGGGTAGTGTTCAGCCCCAGCATTTT.